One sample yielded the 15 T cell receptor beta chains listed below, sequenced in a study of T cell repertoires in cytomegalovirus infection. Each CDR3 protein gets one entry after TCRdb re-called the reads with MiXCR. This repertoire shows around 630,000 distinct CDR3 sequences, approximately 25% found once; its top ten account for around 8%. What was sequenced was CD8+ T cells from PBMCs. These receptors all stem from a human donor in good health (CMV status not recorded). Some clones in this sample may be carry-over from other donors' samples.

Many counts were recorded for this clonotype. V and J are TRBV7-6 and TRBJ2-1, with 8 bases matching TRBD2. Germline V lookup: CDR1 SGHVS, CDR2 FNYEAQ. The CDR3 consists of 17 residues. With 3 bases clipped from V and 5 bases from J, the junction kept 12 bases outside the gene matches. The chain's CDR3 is CASSLDSGTREDNEQFF. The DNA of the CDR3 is TGTGCCAGCAGCTTGGACTCCGGGACTAGGGAGGACAATGAGCAGTTCTTC. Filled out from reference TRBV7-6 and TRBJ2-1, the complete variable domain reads GAGVSQSPRYKVTKRGQDVALRCDPISGHVSLYWYRQALGQGPEFLTYFNYEAQQDKSGLPNDRFSAERPEGSISTLTIQRTEQRDSAMYRCASSLDSGTREDNEQFFGPGTRLTVL.

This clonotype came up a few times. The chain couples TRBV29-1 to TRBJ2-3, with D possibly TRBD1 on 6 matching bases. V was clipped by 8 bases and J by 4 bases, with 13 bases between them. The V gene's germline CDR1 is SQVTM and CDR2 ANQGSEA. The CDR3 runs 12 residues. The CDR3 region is CSTPGTPDTQYF. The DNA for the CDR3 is TGCAGCACACCCGGGACACCAGATACGCAGTATTTT.

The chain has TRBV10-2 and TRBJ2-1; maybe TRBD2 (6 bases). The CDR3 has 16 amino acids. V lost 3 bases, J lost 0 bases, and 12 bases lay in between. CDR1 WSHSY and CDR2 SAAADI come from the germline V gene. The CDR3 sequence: CASSDSGSFSYNEQFF. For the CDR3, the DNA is TGCGCCAGCAGTGATAGCGGCTCCTTCTCCTACAATGAGCAGTTCTTC.

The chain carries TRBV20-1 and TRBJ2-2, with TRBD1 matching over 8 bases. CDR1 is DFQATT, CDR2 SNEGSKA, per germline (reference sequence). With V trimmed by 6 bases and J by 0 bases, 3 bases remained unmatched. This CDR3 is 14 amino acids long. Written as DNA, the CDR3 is TGCAGTGCCCCGGACAGGGCGAACACCGGGGAGCTGTTTTTT. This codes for CSAPDRANTGELFF.

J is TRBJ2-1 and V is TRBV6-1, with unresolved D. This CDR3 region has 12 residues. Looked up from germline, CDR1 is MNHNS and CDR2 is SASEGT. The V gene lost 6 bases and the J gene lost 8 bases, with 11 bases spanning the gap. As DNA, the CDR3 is TGTGCCAGCAGGATACAAAGCGATGAGCAGTTCTTC. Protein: CASRIQSDEQFF.

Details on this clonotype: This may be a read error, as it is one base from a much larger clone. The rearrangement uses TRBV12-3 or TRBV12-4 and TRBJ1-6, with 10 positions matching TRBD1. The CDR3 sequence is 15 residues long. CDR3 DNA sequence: TGTGCCAACAGTCTCCAGGGACAGGGGAATTCACCCCTCCACTTT. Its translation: CANSLQGQGNSPLHF.

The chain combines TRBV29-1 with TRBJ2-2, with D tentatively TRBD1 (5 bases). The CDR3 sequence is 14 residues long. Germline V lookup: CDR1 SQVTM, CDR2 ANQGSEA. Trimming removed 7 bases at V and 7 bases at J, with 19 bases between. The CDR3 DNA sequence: TGCAGCGCCTACACCCTCAGGGAAAGCGGGGAGCTGTTTTTT. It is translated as CSAYTLRESGELFF.

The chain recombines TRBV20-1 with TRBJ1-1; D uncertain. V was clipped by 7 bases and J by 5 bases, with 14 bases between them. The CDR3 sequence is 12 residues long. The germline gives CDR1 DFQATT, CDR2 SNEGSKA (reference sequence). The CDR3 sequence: CSVAPDRTEAFF. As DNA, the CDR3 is TGCAGTGTCGCCCCAGATAGGACTGAAGCTTTCTTT.

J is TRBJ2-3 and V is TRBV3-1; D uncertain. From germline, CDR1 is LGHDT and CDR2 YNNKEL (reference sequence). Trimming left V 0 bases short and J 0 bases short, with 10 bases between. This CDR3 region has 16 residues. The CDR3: CASSQEWRLSTDTQYF. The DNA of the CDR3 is TGTGCCAGCAGCCAAGAGTGGCGGTTAAGCACAGATACGCAGTATTTT.

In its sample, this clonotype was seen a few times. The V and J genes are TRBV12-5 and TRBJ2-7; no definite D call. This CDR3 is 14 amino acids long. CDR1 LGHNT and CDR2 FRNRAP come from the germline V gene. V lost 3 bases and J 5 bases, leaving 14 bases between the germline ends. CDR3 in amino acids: CASGLGGKPHEQYF. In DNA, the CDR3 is TGTGCTAGTGGTTTAGGTGGGAAGCCCCACGAGCAGTACTTC.

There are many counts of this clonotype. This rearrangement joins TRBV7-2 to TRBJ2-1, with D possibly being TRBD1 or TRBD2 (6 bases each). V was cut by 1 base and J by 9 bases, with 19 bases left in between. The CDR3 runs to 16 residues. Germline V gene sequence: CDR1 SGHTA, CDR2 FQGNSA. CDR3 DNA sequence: TGTGCCAGCAGCTTAGTGATTGGGGGGCAGGGGTCTGAGCAGTTCTTC. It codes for CASSLVIGGQGSEQFF.

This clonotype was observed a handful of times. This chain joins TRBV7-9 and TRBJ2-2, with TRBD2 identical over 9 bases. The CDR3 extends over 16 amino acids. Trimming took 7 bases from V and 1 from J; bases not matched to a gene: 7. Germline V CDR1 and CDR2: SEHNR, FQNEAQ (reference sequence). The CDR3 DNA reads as TGTGCCAGCACTCCCGTTAGCGGGGGGAACACCGGGGAGCTGTTTTTT. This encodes CASTPVSGGNTGELFF.

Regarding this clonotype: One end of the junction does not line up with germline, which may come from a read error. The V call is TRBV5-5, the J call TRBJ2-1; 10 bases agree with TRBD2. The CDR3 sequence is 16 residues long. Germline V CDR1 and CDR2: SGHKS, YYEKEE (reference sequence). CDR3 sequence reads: CASSIRGGTSVDERFF. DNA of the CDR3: TGTGCCAGCAGCATCCGTGGGGGGACTAGCGTCGATGAGCGGTTCTTC.

Here the CDR3 DNA reads TGCAGTGCTAGGGTCCGGGCAGGCTCCTACAATGAGCAGTTCTTC. Its protein product is CSARVRAGSYNEQFF. V usage is TRBV20-1 and J usage is TRBJ2-1; D is uncertain. The CDR3 totals 15 residues. Germline V gene data show CDR1 as DFQATT and CDR2 as SNEGSKA (reference sequence). Trimming shortened V by 3 bases and J by 0 bases, and 12 bases separated the two germline ends.

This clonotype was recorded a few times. The CDR3 loop reads CASSLFSGRNEQFF. The DNA for the CDR3 is TGTGCCAGCAGTTTATTCTCGGGACGCAATGAGCAGTTCTTC. The J gene is TRBJ2-1, the V gene TRBV6-1, with D tentatively TRBD1 or TRBD2 (5 bases each). Looked up from germline, CDR1 is MNHNS and CDR2 is SASEGT. The CDR3 totals 14 residues. V lost 5 bases to trimming and J lost 6 bases, with 14 bases between them.